This T cell receptor (beta chain) was retrieved from a study of T cell changes during pregnancy in multiple sclerosis. Sequenced by immunoSEQ multiplex PCR; TCRdb stores in-frame clones only, minus some. The sample holds roughly 70,000 clones; roughly 92% are singletons and the top ten take roughly 3%. CDR1 and CDR2 from the germline V gene are MRHNA and SNTAGT. Trimming took 6 bases from V and 10 from J; bases not matched to a gene: 16. The CDR3 extends over 16 amino acids. Specimen: peripheral blood, collected in the third trimester of pregnancy. V and J are TRBV6-4 and TRBJ2-1, with 9 bases aligning to TRBD1. The receptor was derived from a female donor in good health, enrolled as a control in a pregnancy study. CDR3 in amino acids: CASRHETGGARGEQFF. The CDR3 DNA reads TGTGCCAGCAGACATGAAACAGGGGGCGCGAGGGGAGAGCAGTTCTTC.